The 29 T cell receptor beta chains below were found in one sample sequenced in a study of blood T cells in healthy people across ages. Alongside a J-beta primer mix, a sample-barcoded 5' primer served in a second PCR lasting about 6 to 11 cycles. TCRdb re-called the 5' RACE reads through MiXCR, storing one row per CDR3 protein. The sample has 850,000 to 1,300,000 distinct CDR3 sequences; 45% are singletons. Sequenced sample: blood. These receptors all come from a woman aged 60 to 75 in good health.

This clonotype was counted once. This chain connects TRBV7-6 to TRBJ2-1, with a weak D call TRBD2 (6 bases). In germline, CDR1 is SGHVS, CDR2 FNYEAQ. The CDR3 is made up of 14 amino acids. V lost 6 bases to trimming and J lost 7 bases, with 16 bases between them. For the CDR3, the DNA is TGTGCCAGCAGTTCGGGACTCTCCGCAAATGAGCAGTTCTTC. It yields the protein CASSSGLSANEQFF.

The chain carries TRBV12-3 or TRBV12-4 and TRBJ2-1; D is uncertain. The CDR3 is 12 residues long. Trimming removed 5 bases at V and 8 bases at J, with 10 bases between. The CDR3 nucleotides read TGTGCCAGCAGTAACAATATCGATGAGCAGTTCTTC. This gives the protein CASSNNIDEQFF.

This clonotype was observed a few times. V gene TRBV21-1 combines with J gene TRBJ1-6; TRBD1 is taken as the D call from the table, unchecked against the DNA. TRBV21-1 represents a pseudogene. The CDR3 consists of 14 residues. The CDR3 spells CASSRFRDNSPLHF. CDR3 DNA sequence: TGTGCCAGCAGCAGATTCCGGGACAACTCACCCCTCCACTTT.

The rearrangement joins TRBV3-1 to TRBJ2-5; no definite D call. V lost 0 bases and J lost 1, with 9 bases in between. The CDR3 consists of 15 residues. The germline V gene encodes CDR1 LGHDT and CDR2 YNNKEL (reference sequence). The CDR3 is CASSQDWRRQETQYF. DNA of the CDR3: TGTGCCAGCAGCCAAGATTGGAGACGCCAAGAGACCCAGTACTTC.

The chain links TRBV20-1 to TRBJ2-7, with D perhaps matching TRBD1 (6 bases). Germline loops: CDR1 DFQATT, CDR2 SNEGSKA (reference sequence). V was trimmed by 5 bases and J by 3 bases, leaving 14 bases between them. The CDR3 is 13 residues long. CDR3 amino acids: CSASLTGNYEQYF. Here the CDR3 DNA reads TGCAGTGCTTCCCTTACAGGGAACTACGAGCAGTACTTC.

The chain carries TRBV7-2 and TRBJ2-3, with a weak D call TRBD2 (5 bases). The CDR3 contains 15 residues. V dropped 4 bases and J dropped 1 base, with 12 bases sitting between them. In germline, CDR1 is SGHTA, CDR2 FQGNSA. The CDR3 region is CASSWDSDRTDTQYF. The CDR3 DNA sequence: TGTGCCAGCAGCTGGGATAGCGACCGCACAGATACGCAGTATTTT.

CDR3 coding DNA: TGCGCCAGCAGCTTGTCACTAGAATACAATGAGCAGTTCTTC. This sequence encodes CASSLSLEYNEQFF. The chain joins TRBV5-1 to TRBJ2-1; maybe TRBD2 (5 bases). With 1 base removed from V and 4 bases from J, the gap between germline ends came to 9 bases. The CDR3 is made up of 14 amino acids. Germline values: CDR1 SGHRS, CDR2 YFSETQ.

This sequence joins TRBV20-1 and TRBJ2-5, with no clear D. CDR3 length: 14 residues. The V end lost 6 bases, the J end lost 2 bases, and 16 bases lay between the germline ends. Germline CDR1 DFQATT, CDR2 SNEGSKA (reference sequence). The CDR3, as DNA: TGCAGTGCAAACCCACGGCAGTTTCAAGAGACCCAGTACTTC. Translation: CSANPRQFQETQYF.

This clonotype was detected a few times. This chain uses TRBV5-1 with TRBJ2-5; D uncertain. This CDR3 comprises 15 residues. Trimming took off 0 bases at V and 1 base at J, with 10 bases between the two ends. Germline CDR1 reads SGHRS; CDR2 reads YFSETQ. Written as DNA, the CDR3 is TGCGCCAGCAGCTTGGTTTTGGGCACCCAAGAGACCCAGTACTTC. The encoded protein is CASSLVLGTQETQYF.

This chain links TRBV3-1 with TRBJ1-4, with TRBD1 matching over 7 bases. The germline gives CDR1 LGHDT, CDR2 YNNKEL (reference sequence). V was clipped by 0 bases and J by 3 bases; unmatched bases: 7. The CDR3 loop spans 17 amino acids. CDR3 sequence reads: CASSQEDGTVANEKLFF. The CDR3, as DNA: TGTGCCAGCAGCCAAGAGGATGGGACAGTGGCTAATGAAAAACTGTTTTTT.

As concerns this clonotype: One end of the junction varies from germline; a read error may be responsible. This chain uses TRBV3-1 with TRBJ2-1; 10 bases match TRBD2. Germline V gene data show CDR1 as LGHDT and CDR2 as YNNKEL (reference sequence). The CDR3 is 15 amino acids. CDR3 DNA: TGTGCCAGCAGCCAAGGGGATGGTTCTAGCGGGAGTCTGTTTTTC. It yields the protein CASSQGDGSSGSLFF.

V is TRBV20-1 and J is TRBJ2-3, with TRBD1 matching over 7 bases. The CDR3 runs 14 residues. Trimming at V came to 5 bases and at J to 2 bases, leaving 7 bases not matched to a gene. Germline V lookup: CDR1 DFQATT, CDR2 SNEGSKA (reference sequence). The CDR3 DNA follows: TGCAGTGCTTCCGGGACAGCACACACAGATACGCAGTATTTT. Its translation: CSASGTAHTDTQYF.

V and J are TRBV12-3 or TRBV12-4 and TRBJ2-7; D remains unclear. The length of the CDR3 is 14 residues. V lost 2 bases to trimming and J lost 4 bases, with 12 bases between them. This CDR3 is CASSLMAEAYEQYF. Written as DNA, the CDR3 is TGTGCCAGCAGTTTAATGGCAGAGGCTTACGAGCAGTACTTC.

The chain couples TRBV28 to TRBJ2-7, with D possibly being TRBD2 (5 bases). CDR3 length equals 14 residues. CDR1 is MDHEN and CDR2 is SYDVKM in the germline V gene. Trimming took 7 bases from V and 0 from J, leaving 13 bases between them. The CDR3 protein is CASTSDGSSYEQYF. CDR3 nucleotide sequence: TGTGCCAGCACCTCGGATGGGAGCTCCTACGAGCAGTACTTC.

The CDR3 bases are TGTGCCAGCAGTCCGCCCGGGATAGGGGGAAATGAGCAGTTCTTC. It yields the protein CASSPPGIGGNEQFF. This chain links TRBV7-2 with TRBJ2-1, with a weak D call TRBD1 (6 bases). From germline, CDR1 is SGHTA and CDR2 FQGNSA. The V end lost 6 bases, the J end lost 7 bases, and 19 bases lay between the germline ends. This CDR3 region has 15 residues.

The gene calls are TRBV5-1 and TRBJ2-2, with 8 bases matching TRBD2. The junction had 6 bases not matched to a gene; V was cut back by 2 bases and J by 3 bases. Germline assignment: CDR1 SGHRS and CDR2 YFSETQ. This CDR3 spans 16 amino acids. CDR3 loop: CASSFLGGLDTGELFF. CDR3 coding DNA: TGCGCCAGCAGCTTTTTGGGGGGACTAGACACCGGGGAGCTGTTTTTT. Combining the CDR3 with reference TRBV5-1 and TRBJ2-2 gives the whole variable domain KAGVTQTPRYLIKTRGQQVTLSCSPISGHRSVSWYQQTPGQGLQFLFEYFSETQRNKGNFPGRFSGRQFSNSRSEMNVSTLELGDSALYLCASSFLGGLDTGELFFGEGSRLTVL.

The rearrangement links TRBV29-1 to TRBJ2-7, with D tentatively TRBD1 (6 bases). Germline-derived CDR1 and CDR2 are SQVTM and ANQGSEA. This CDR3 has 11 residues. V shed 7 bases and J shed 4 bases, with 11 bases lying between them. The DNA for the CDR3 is TGCAGCGCCGGGACAAATTACGAGCAGTACTTC. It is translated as CSAGTNYEQYF.

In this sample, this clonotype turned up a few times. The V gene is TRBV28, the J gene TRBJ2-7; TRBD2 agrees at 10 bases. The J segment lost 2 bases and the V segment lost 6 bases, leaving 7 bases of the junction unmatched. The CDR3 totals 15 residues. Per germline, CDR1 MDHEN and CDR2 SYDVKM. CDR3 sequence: CASRPLGLATYEQYF. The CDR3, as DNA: TGTGCCAGCAGACCTCTGGGACTAGCGACCTACGAGCAGTACTTC.

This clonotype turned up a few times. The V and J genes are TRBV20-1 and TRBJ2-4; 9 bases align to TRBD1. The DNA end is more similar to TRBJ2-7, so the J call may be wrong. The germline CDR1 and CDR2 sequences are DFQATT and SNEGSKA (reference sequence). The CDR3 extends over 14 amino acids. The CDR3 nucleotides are TGCAGTGCTAGAGCCGGGACAGGGACCTACGAGCAGTACTTC. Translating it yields CSARAGTGTYEQYF.

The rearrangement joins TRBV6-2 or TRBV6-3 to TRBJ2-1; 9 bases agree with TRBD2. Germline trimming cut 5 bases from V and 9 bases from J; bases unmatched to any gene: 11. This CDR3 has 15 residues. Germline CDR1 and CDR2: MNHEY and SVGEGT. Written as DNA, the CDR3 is TGTGCCAGCAGTCTCGGGACTAGCCCAGAGGGTGAGCAGTTCTTC. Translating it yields CASSLGTSPEGEQFF.

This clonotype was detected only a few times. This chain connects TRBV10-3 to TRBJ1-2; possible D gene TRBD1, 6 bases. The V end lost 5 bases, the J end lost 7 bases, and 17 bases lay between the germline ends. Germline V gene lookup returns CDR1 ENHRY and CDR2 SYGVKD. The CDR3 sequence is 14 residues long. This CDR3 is CAISLAGEVAGYTF. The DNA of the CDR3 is TGTGCCATCAGTTTGGCAGGGGAGGTAGCTGGCTACACCTTC.

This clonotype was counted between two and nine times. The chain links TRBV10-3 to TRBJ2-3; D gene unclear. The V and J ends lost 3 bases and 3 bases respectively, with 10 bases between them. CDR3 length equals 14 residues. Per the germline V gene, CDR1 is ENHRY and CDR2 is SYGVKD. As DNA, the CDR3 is TGTGCCATCAGTGAAACGGGTTGGACAGATACGCAGTATTTT. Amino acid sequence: CAISETGWTDTQYF.

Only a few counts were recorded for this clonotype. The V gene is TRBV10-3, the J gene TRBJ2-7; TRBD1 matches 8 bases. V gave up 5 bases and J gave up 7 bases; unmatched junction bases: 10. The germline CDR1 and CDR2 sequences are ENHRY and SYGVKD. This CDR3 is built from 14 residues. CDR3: CAISQKDRVGEQYF. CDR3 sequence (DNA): TGTGCCATCAGTCAAAAGGACAGGGTAGGGGAGCAGTACTTC.

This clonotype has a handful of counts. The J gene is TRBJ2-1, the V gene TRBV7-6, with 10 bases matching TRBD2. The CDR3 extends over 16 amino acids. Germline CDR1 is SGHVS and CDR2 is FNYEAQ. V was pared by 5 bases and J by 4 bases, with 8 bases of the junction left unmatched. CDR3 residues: CASSKTGTSAYNEQFF. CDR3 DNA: TGTGCCAGCAGCAAGACCGGGACTAGCGCTTACAATGAGCAGTTCTTC.

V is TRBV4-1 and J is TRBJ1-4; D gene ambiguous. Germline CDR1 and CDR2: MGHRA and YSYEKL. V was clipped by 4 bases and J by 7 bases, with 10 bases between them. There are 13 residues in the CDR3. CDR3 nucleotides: TGCGCCAGCAGCCTGCCCCGGGGTGAAAAACTGTTTTTT. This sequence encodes CASSLPRGEKLFF.

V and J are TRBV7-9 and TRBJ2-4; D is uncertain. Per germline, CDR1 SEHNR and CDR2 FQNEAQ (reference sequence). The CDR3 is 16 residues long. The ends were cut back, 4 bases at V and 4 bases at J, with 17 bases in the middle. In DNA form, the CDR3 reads TGTGCCAGCAGCTCCACGACTGCCCATAAAAAAAACATTCAGTACTTC. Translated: CASSSTTAHKKNIQYF.

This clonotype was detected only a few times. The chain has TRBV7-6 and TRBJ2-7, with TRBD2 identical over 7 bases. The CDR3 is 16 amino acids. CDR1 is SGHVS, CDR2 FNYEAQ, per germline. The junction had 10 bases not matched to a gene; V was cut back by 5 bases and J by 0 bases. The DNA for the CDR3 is TGTGCCAGCAGCCGAAGACCTAGCGGCAGCTCCTACGAGCAGTACTTC. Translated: CASSRRPSGSSYEQYF. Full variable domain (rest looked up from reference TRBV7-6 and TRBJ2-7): GAGVSQSPRYKVTKRGQDVALRCDPISGHVSLYWYRQALGQGPEFLTYFNYEAQQDKSGLPNDRFSAERPEGSISTLTIQRTEQRDSAMYRCASSRRPSGSSYEQYFGPGTRLTVT.

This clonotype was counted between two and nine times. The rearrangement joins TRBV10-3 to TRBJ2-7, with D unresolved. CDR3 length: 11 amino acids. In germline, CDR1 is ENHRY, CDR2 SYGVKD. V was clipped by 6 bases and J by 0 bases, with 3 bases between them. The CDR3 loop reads CAIRSSYEQYF. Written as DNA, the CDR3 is TGTGCCATCAGGAGCTCCTACGAGCAGTACTTC.

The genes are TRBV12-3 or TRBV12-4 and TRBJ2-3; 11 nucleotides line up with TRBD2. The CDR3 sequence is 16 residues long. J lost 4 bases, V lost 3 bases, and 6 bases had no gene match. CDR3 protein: CASSFPPGLAADTQYF. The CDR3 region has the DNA TGTGCCAGCAGTTTTCCCCCGGGACTAGCGGCAGATACGCAGTATTTT.